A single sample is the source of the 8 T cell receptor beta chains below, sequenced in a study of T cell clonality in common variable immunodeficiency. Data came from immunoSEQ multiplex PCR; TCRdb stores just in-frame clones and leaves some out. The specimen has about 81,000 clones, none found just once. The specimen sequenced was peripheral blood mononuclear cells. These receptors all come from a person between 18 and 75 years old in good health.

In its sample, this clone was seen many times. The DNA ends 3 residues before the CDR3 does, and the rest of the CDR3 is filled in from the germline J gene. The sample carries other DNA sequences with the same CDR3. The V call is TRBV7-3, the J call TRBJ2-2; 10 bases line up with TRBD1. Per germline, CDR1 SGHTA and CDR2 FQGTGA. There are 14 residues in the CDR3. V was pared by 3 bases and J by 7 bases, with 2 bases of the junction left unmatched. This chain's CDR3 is CASSFGTGVGELFF. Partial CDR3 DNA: TGTGCCAGCAGCTTCGGGACAGGGGTCGGGGAG.

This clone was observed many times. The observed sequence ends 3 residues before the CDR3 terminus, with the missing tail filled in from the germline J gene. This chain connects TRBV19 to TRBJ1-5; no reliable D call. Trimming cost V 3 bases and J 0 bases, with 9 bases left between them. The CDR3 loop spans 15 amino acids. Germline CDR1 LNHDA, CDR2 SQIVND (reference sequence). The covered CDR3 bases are TGTGCCAGTAGTATGGCGGTCCATAGCAATCAGCCC. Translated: CASSMAVHSNQP. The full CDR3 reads CASSMAVHSNQPQHF.

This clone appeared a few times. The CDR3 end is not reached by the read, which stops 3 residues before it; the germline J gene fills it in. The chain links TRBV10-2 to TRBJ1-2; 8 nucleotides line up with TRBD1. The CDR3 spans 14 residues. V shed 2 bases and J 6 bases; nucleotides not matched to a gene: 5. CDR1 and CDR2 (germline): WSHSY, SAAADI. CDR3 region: CASSETAGGDGYTF. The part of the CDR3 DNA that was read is TGCGCCAGCAGTGAGACGGCAGGGGGCGATGGC.

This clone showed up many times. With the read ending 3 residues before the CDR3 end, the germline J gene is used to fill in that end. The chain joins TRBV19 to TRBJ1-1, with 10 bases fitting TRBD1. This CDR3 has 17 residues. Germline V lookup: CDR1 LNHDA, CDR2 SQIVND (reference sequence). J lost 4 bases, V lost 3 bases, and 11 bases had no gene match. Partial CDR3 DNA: TGTGCCAGTAGTATCGGGACAGGGGCCGGGAAGGGCACTGAA. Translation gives CASSIGTGAGKGTE. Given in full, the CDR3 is CASSIGTGAGKGTEAFF.

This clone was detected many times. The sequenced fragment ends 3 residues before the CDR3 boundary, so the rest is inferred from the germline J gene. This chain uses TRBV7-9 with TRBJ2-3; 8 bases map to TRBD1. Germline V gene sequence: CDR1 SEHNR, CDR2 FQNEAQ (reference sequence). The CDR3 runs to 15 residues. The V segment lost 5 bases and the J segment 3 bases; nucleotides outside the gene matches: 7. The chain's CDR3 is CASSPRTGRTDTQYF. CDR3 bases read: TGTGCCAGCAGCCCCCGGACAGGGAGAACAGATACG.

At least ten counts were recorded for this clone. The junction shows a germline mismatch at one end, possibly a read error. The covered CDR3 bases are TGCGCCAGCAGCCTAGCGACTAGCGGCTACAATGAG. Its translation: CASSLATSGYNE. The whole CDR3 is CASSLATSGYNEQFF. This chain connects TRBV4-2 to TRBJ2-1; 9 nucleotides match TRBD2. The read gets to within 3 residues of the CDR3 end, and the germline J gene fills in the rest. There are 15 residues in the CDR3. The germline CDR1 and CDR2 sequences are LGHNA and YNFKEQ.

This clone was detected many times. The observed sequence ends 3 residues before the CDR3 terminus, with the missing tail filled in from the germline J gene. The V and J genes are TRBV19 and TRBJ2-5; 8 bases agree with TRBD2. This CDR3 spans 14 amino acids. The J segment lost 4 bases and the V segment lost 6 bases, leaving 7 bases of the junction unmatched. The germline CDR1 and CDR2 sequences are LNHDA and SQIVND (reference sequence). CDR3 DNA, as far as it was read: TGTGCCAGTAGGGAGCTAGCGGGTTCAGAGACC. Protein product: CASRELAGSET. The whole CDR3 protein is CASRELAGSETQYF.

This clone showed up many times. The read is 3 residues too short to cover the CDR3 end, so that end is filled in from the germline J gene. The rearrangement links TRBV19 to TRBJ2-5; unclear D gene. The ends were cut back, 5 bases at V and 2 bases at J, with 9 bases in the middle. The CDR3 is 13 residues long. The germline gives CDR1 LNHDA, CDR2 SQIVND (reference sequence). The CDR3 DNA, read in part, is TGTGCCAGTAGTGGTGGCTTTCAAGAGACC. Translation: CASSGGFQET. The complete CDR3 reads CASSGGFQETQYF.